The 6 T cell receptor beta chains presented below share a single source sample, sequenced in a study of blood T cell repertoires in COVID-19. Assay: immunoSEQ multiplex PCR; the TCRdb copy retains only in-frame clones and omits some. The top ten clones hold approximately 5.6% of a sample with roughly 120,000 clones, about three quarters of them seen once. Sequencing input: peripheral blood. Every receptor here comes from a man between 65 and 85 years old with acute or convalescent COVID-19.

V and J are TRBV9 and TRBJ2-5, with 10 bases fitting TRBD2. Germline CDR1 SGDLS, CDR2 YYNGEE. V lost 1 base to trimming and J lost 3 bases; unmatched junction nucleotides: 3. The CDR3 runs to 15 residues. The CDR3 region has the DNA TGTGCCAGCAGCGTACCTAGCGGGGGAGAAGAGACCCAGTACTTC. The encoded protein is CASSVPSGGEETQYF.

J is TRBJ2-3 and V is TRBV9; D may be TRBD2 (5 bases). Looked up from germline, CDR1 is SGDLS and CDR2 is YYNGEE. The length of the CDR3 is 15 residues. The ends were cut back, 0 bases at V and 0 bases at J, with 8 bases in the middle. The CDR3 region has the DNA TGTGCCAGCAGCGTAGATGGGGAGAGCACAGATACGCAGTATTTT. Its translation: CASSVDGESTDTQYF.

This clone was detected only once. The chain couples TRBV24-1 to TRBJ2-1, with 9 bases fitting TRBD2. The CDR3 sequence is 17 residues long. With 4 bases clipped from V and 8 bases from J, the junction kept 14 bases outside the gene matches. CDR1 is KGHDR and CDR2 is SFDVKD in the germline V gene. The CDR3 DNA reads as TGTGCCACCAGTGACCCCGGCGCGGGAGGGCCTCTCGATGAGCAGTTCTTC. Residues: CATSDPGAGGPLDEQFF.

V is TRBV27 and J is TRBJ2-7; tentatively, D is TRBD1 (5 bases). CDR3 size: 14 residues. V was cut by 3 bases and J by 2 bases, with 11 bases left in between. Germline CDR1 MNHEY, CDR2 SMNVEV (reference sequence). The CDR3 is CASSFGRVAYEQYF. The CDR3 region has the DNA TGTGCCAGCAGTTTCGGCAGGGTAGCCTACGAGCAGTACTTC.

V and J are TRBV19 and TRBJ1-5; unclear D gene. The CDR3 consists of 15 residues. V was cut by 5 bases and J by 0 bases, with 11 bases left in between. From germline, CDR1 is LNHDA and CDR2 SQIVND (reference sequence). The CDR3 loop reads CASSPPRVSNQPQHF. The CDR3 DNA sequence: TGTGCCAGTAGTCCCCCGCGGGTTAGCAATCAGCCCCAGCATTTT.

The table lists this clone with a count of one. The chain couples TRBV6-5 to TRBJ2-7, with a weak D call TRBD2 (5 bases). V was pared by 5 bases and J by 6 bases, with 17 bases between. CDR1 MNHEY and CDR2 SVGAGI come from the germline V gene. The CDR3 length is 14 residues. The CDR3, as DNA: TGTGCCAGCAGTCCGACCCAGTTCCGGGGCGAGCAGTACTTC. Its protein is CASSPTQFRGEQYF.